Listed here are 30 T cell receptor beta chains from one sample, sequenced in a study of control samples from healthy donors and cancer patients. Using immunoSEQ multiplex PCR, the repertoire was profiled, and TCRdb retains in-frame clones only, with some absent. The sample includes about 86,000 clones, over 85% of them seen just once. The source material was blood. The receptors shown here come from a woman in her 30s in good health.

V usage is TRBV9 and J usage is TRBJ2-3; the match to TRBD2 covers 7 bases. V shed 0 bases, J shed 1 base, and the junction held 2 bases outside the gene matches. Germline values: CDR1 SGDLS, CDR2 YYNGEE. The CDR3 contains 15 residues. The CDR3 spells CASSVVAGGTDTQYF. The CDR3 DNA reads as TGTGCCAGCAGCGTAGTCGCGGGAGGCACAGATACGCAGTATTTT.

The chain employs TRBV5-6 and TRBJ1-6; TRBD1 might be the D (6 bases). Trimming removed 1 base at V and 9 bases at J, with 11 bases between. Germline CDR1 is SGHDT and CDR2 is YYEEEE. The CDR3 is 14 amino acids. CDR3 sequence: CASSLKDSSSPLHF. The CDR3 DNA reads TGTGCCAGCAGCTTGAAGGACAGCAGTTCACCCCTCCACTTT.

The V gene is TRBV6-5, the J gene TRBJ1-1; D gene ambiguous. CDR3 length: 13 amino acids. Trimming cost V 6 bases and J 1 base, with 9 bases left between them. Germline V gene sequence: CDR1 MNHEY, CDR2 SVGAGI. The CDR3 coding sequence is TGTGCCAGCAGACCGGGCCGGAACACTGAAGCTTTCTTT. Protein: CASRPGRNTEAFF.

This clone was detected once. The chain carries TRBV10-1 and TRBJ2-2, with 10 bases identical to TRBD1. With V trimmed by 5 bases and J by 1 base, 10 bases remained unmatched. This CDR3 spans 18 amino acids. CDR1 is WNHNN and CDR2 is SYGVQD in the germline V gene (reference sequence). Written as DNA, the CDR3 is TGCGCCAGCAGTAGTCCGGGACAGGGGAGACTGAACACCGGGGAGCTGTTTTTT. Its translation: CASSSPGQGRLNTGELFF.

This rearrangement joins TRBV7-8 to TRBJ1-5; no firm D call. V lost 1 base and J 6 bases, leaving 7 bases between the germline ends. From germline, CDR1 is SGHVS and CDR2 FQNEAQ. The CDR3 sequence is 13 residues long. The CDR3 is CASSLESGQPQHF. The CDR3 DNA is TGTGCCAGCAGCTTAGAATCTGGTCAGCCCCAGCATTTT.

V is TRBV2 and J is TRBJ1-4; D possibly corresponds to TRBD1 (6 bases). The CDR3 runs 16 residues. Germline values: CDR1 SNHLY, CDR2 FYNNEI. Trimming left V 7 bases short and J 0 bases short, with 15 bases between. This CDR3 is CASTDSNLATNEKLFF. DNA for the CDR3: TGTGCCAGCACGGACAGTAATCTTGCAACTAATGAAAAACTGTTTTTT.

The gene calls are TRBV6-1 and TRBJ2-5, with 7 bases that match TRBD2. Looked up from germline, CDR1 is MNHNS and CDR2 is SASEGT. V dropped 3 bases and J dropped 5; count of bases not matched to a gene: 9. The CDR3 is made up of 15 amino acids. CDR3 nucleotide sequence: TGTGCCAGCAGTGATCGGCTCGGGGGAGGGGAGACCCAGTACTTC. It encodes CASSDRLGGGETQYF.

V gene TRBV4-1 combines with J gene TRBJ2-7; 10 positions agree with TRBD1. The CDR3 totals 15 residues. With V trimmed by 5 bases and J by 2 bases, 6 bases remained unmatched. The V gene's germline CDR1 is MGHRA and CDR2 YSYEKL. CDR3 in DNA: TGCGCCAGCAGCTTAGCCGACAGGGGGCCCTACGAGCAGTACTTC. Protein sequence: CASSLADRGPYEQYF.

The rearrangement links TRBV10-1 to TRBJ1-1; 9 positions match TRBD1. The CDR3 covers 14 residues. CDR1 is WNHNN and CDR2 is SYGVQD in the germline V gene (reference sequence). V was pared by 4 bases and J by 1 base, with 1 base of the junction left unmatched. CDR3 in amino acids: CASSAGQGNTEAFF. The CDR3 DNA follows: TGCGCCAGCAGTGCGGGACAGGGGAACACTGAAGCTTTCTTT.

The sample holds one count of this clone. V gene TRBV2 combines with J gene TRBJ2-1; no clear D gene. V was cut by 4 bases and J by 0 bases, with 10 bases left in between. CDR3 length: 15 amino acids. Germline-derived CDR1 and CDR2 are SNHLY and FYNNEI. The CDR3 reads CASSVRKSSYNEQFF. CDR3 bases: TGTGCCAGCAGTGTACGGAAAAGCTCCTACAATGAGCAGTTCTTC.

The chain links TRBV7-8 to TRBJ1-1; D uncertain. Germline CDR1 is SGHVS and CDR2 is FQNEAQ. V lost 0 bases and J 5 bases, leaving 10 bases between the germline ends. This CDR3 has 14 amino acids. The CDR3 spells CASSLAVWGTEAFF. The CDR3 DNA follows: TGTGCCAGCAGCTTAGCGGTCTGGGGAACTGAAGCTTTCTTT. Full variable domain (remainder filled in from reference TRBV7-8 and TRBJ1-1): GAGVSQSPRYKVAKRGQDVALRCDPISGHVSLFWYQQALGQGPEFLTYFQNEAQLDKSGLPSDRFFAERPEGSVSTLKIQRTQQEDSAVYLCASSLAVWGTEAFFGQGTRLTVV.

The chain joins TRBV6-5 to TRBJ2-5; maybe TRBD1 (6 bases). The CDR3 length is 13 residues. The germline V gene encodes CDR1 MNHEY and CDR2 SVGAGI. Trimming took off 5 bases at V and 4 bases at J, with 11 bases between the two ends. Here the CDR3 DNA reads TGTGCCAGCAGTCCACAGGGTAGAGAGACCCAGTACTTC. Translating gives CASSPQGRETQYF.

The chain joins TRBV19 to TRBJ2-7; D is perhaps TRBD1 (5 bases). CDR1 and CDR2 (germline): LNHDA, SQIVND (reference sequence). The CDR3 has 14 amino acids. Between the trimmed V and J ends, which lost 4 bases and 3 bases, there was a span of 13 bases. CDR3 bases: TGTGCCAGTAGTAACCGAGCAGGGTTCTACGAGCAGTACTTC. Its translation is CASSNRAGFYEQYF.

This clone was counted only a few times. The V call is TRBV7-2, the J call TRBJ2-4, with TRBD1 identical over 7 bases. Germline CDR1 is SGHTA and CDR2 is FQGNSA. This CDR3 region has 14 residues. The V segment lost 6 bases and the J segment 7 bases; nucleotides outside the gene matches: 9. CDR3 nucleotide sequence: TGTGCCAGCAGGACAGGGAGTTCTGGGAACATTCAGTACTTC. Amino acids: CASRTGSSGNIQYF.

The chain combines TRBV18 with TRBJ1-1; a weak D match, TRBD1 (6 bases). Germline CDR1 KGHSH, CDR2 LQKENI. Between the trimmed V and J ends, which lost 4 bases and 1 base, there was a span of 10 bases. The CDR3 runs to 14 residues. CDR3 sequence: CASSQGQRNTEAFF. The CDR3 DNA reads as TGTGCCAGCTCACAAGGACAGAGGAACACTGAAGCTTTCTTT.

V usage is TRBV19 and J usage is TRBJ1-3; no firm D call. Per the germline V gene, CDR1 is LNHDA and CDR2 is SQIVND (reference sequence). Trimming took 6 bases from V and 0 from J, leaving 9 bases between them. CDR3 length: 14 amino acids. Written as DNA, the CDR3 is TGTGCCAGTAGGGTAAGGGACTCTGGAAACACCATATATTTT. Protein: CASRVRDSGNTIYF.

The V call is TRBV3-1 (or the pseudogene TRBV3-2), the J call TRBJ1-1; tentative D call: TRBD1 (5 bases). CDR1 and CDR2 (germline): LGHDT, YNNKEL (reference sequence). CDR3 length: 13 residues. Trimming left V 3 bases short and J 5 bases short, with 10 bases between. The CDR3 coding sequence is TGTGCCAGCAGCCACGGGGGGAGGACTGAAGCTTTCTTT. This gives the protein CASSHGGRTEAFF.

The V call is TRBV19, the J call TRBJ1-5; 10 bases agree with TRBD1. V shed 2 bases and J 7 bases; nucleotides not matched to a gene: 5. The CDR3 runs to 15 residues. Germline V gives CDR1 LNHDA, CDR2 SQIVND (reference sequence). CDR3 residues: CASSIPTGGWQPQHF. DNA for the CDR3: TGTGCCAGTAGTATACCGACAGGGGGCTGGCAGCCCCAGCATTTT.

The chain couples TRBV10-3 to TRBJ1-1; D ambiguous. V lost 6 bases and J 2 bases, leaving 13 bases between the germline ends. The CDR3 spans 14 residues. Germline V gene lookup returns CDR1 ENHRY and CDR2 SYGVKD. The CDR3 loop is CAIRGLGANTEAFF. The CDR3 DNA reads as TGTGCCATCAGGGGATTGGGAGCAAACACTGAAGCTTTCTTT.

The V and J genes are TRBV6-6 and TRBJ2-1; the match to TRBD1 covers 7 bases. The CDR3 is made up of 11 amino acids. CDR1 and CDR2 (germline): MNHNY, SVGAGI (reference sequence). V lost 7 bases to trimming and J lost 8 bases; unmatched junction nucleotides: 2. The CDR3 sequence: CASKGADEQFF. The DNA of the CDR3 is TGTGCCAGCAAGGGGGCGGATGAGCAGTTCTTC.

A single count supports this clone. The chain recombines TRBV7-9 with TRBJ2-4; weak D call: TRBD1 (5 bases). The CDR3 spans 14 residues. V lost 3 bases, J lost 8 bases, and 14 bases lay in between. Germline V CDR1 and CDR2: SEHNR, FQNEAQ (reference sequence). In DNA form, the CDR3 reads TGTGCCAGCAGCTTGAGACTTAAAGGGGACATTCAGTACTTC. Its protein is CASSLRLKGDIQYF. Full variable domain (rest looked up from reference TRBV7-9 and TRBJ2-4): DTGVSQNPRHKITKRGQNVTFRCDPISEHNRLYWYRQTLGQGPEFLTYFQNEAQLEKSRLLSDRFSAERPKGSFSTLEIQRTEQGDSAMYLCASSLRLKGDIQYFGAGTRLSVL.

The rearrangement uses TRBV28 and TRBJ1-2; perhaps TRBD1 as D (6 bases). Trimming removed 6 bases at V and 2 bases at J, with 19 bases between. The V gene's germline CDR1 is MDHEN and CDR2 SYDVKM. This CDR3 has 16 amino acids. The CDR3 region is CASSQKEGGKNYGYTF. The DNA for the CDR3 is TGTGCCAGCAGCCAAAAGGAGGGGGGAAAGAACTATGGCTACACCTTC.

In regard to this clone: The sample contains more than one DNA sequence encoding this CDR3. The V call is TRBV19, the J call TRBJ1-6; TRBD1 matches at 9 bases. CDR3 length equals 15 residues. After removal of 3 bases from V and 8 bases from J, the junction contained 5 bases not matched to a gene. Germline lookup yields CDR1 LNHDA and CDR2 SQIVND (reference sequence). The CDR3 sequence is CASSIKDRGDSPLHF. In DNA, the CDR3 is TGTGCCAGTAGTATCAAGGACAGGGGAGATTCACCCCTCCACTTT.

The chain uses TRBV6-5 and TRBJ2-7; tentatively, D is TRBD1 or TRBD2 (5 bases each). The CDR3 has 14 residues. CDR1 and CDR2 (germline): MNHEY, SVGAGI. Trimming removed 8 bases from V and 0 bases from J, with 14 bases in between. DNA of the CDR3: TGTGCCAGCGAACGGGCAGGGACCTCCTACGAGCAGTACTTC. Translated: CASERAGTSYEQYF.

This chain joins TRBV10-2 and TRBJ1-1; possible D gene TRBD1, 5 bases. The germline V gene encodes CDR1 WSHSY and CDR2 SAAADI. The length of the CDR3 is 17 residues. V was trimmed by 7 bases and J by 0 bases, leaving 21 bases between them. CDR3 protein: CASNEAGSKTLNTEAFF. CDR3 bases: TGCGCCAGCAATGAAGCAGGGAGCAAGACCCTGAACACTGAAGCTTTCTTT.

This clone was observed a few times. This rearrangement joins TRBV11-3 to TRBJ2-7; D is possibly TRBD2 (6 bases). Germline V gene sequence: CDR1 SGHNT, CDR2 YENEEA. Trimming removed 4 bases from V and 3 bases from J, with 16 bases in between. This CDR3 comprises 15 residues. The CDR3 bases are TGTGCCAGCAGCTCGTGGACGGGAGAGAACTACGAGCAGTACTTC. It encodes CASSSWTGENYEQYF.

J is TRBJ1-6 and V is TRBV10-3; 8 bases align to TRBD1. The trim removed 0 bases at V and 8 bases at J, leaving 9 bases unmatched. The CDR3 has 17 amino acids. Per germline, CDR1 ENHRY and CDR2 SYGVKD. The CDR3, as DNA: TGTGCCATCAGTGAGTCAATTGTGACAGGGGTGGATTCACCCCTCCACTTT. It yields the protein CAISESIVTGVDSPLHF.

The V gene is TRBV5-1, the J gene TRBJ2-2; 10 nucleotides line up with TRBD2. With V trimmed by 3 bases and J by 7 bases, 12 bases remained unmatched. Germline V CDR1 and CDR2: SGHRS, YFSETQ. The CDR3 is 17 amino acids. The CDR3 DNA is TGCGCCAGCAGCTCCCCCGAAGCGGGAGGGCTGGGCGGGGAGCTGTTTTTT. Translation: CASSSPEAGGLGGELFF.

This chain connects TRBV4-2 to TRBJ2-2; 8 nucleotides align to TRBD2. CDR1 is LGHNA, CDR2 YNFKEQ, per germline. The CDR3 is 16 residues long. The V gene end was trimmed by 7 bases and the J gene end by 4 bases; junction bases not matched to a gene: 11. The CDR3 is CASKPKSGSVTGELFF. The CDR3 bases are TGTGCCAGCAAACCAAAAAGCGGGAGTGTCACCGGGGAGCTGTTTTTT.

This sequence joins TRBV13 and TRBJ1-2; D is perhaps TRBD1 (6 bases). Trimming took 0 bases from V and 5 from J, leaving 7 bases between them. Germline V gene data show CDR1 as PRHDT and CDR2 as FYEKMQ (reference sequence). The CDR3 is 13 residues long. The CDR3 DNA reads as TGTGCCAGCAGCTTAGGGCAGGGGTATGGCTACACCTTC. Its protein is CASSLGQGYGYTF.